One and the same sample provided the 5 T cell receptor beta chains below, sequenced in a study of beta chain features in type 1 diabetes. The isolated RNA, all of it, was reverse transcribed, so expressed TCRB transcripts were what got sequenced. Generated by immunoSEQ multiplex PCR, the TCRdb table keeps only in-frame clones and is missing some. This sample has about 930,000 clones, with 17% found just once. Material: naive CD4+ T cells from blood. The receptor set was obtained from a woman younger than 30 in good health.

CDR3 amino acids: CASSLSLAGTYNEQFF. CDR3 coding DNA: TGCGCCAGCAGCTTGTCTTTAGCGGGGACTTACAATGAGCAGTTCTTC. V gene TRBV5-1 combines with J gene TRBJ2-1, with 8 bases lining up with TRBD2. Germline V gene data show CDR1 as SGHRS and CDR2 as YFSETQ. J gave up 4 bases and V 1 base, and 7 bases lay outside the gene matches. The CDR3 spans 16 residues.

The rearrangement links TRBV20-1 to TRBJ2-5; D might be TRBD1 (5 bases). Gene TRBJ2-7 matches the end of the DNA better, so the J call may be wrong. This CDR3 is 11 amino acids long. The V gene's germline CDR1 is DFQATT and CDR2 SNEGSKA (reference sequence). DNA of the CDR3: TGCAGTCCCAGGGCTAACTACGAGCAGTACTTC. It is translated as CSPRANYEQYF.

Points on this clone: Other DNA sequences in the sample encode the same CDR3. The chain employs TRBV9 and TRBJ2-5; D ambiguous. Germline V gene data show CDR1 as SGDLS and CDR2 as YYNGEE. V lost 4 bases and J 9 bases, leaving 19 bases between the germline ends. The length of the CDR3 is 14 residues. CDR3 residues: CASSSLDPGGAQYF. For the CDR3, the DNA is TGTGCCAGCAGCTCTTTGGACCCGGGTGGGGCCCAGTACTTC. The whole variable domain, remainder taken from reference TRBV9 and TRBJ2-5, is DSGVTQTPKHLITATGQRVTLRCSPRSGDLSVYWYQQSLDQGLQFLIQYYNGEERAKGNILERFSAQQFPDLHSELNLSSLELGDSALYFCASSSLDPGGAQYFGPGTRLLVL.

This clone was seen more than once but under ten times. The J gene is TRBJ2-2, the V gene TRBV5-4; tentative D call: TRBD2 (5 bases). V lost 3 bases and J lost 5, with 8 bases in between. The CDR3 is 13 residues long. Germline V CDR1 and CDR2: SGHNT, YYREEE (reference sequence). The CDR3 here is CASSSAATGELFF. In nucleotides, the CDR3 is TGTGCCAGCAGCTCAGCGGCAACCGGGGAGCTGTTTTTT.

Points on this clone: Additional DNA sequences in this sample encode the identical CDR3. The rearrangement uses TRBV9 and TRBJ2-2; D gene ambiguous. Per the germline V gene, CDR1 is SGDLS and CDR2 is YYNGEE. The CDR3 loop spans 12 amino acids. V lost 0 bases and J 6 bases, leaving 3 bases between the germline ends. For the CDR3, the DNA is TGTGCCAGCAGCGTAGTCCCCGGGGAGCTGTTTTTT. Protein sequence: CASSVVPGELFF.